The 29 T cell receptor beta chains given below trace back to one sample, sequenced in a study of identifying expanded T cells in peripheral blood. Assay used: immunoSEQ multiplex PCR; TCRdb lists only in-frame clones, some missing. This sample carries over 100,000 clones, 88% of them seen once, and the ten largest clones take 8% to 9%. The sequenced material came from blood. The source of these receptors is a person aged 18 to 75 in good health.

In its sample, this clone was seen a few times. The DNA of the CDR3 is TGTGCCAGCAGTTTAGGAAATAGCAATCAGCCCCAGCATTTT. It codes for CASSLGNSNQPQHF. V usage is TRBV28 and J usage is TRBJ1-5; D is undetermined. Looked up from germline, CDR1 is MDHEN and CDR2 is SYDVKM. The CDR3 spans 14 residues. Trimming left V 2 bases short and J 0 bases short, with 5 bases between. Full variable domain (rest looked up from reference TRBV28 and TRBJ1-5): DVKVTQSSRYLVKRTGEKVFLECVQDMDHENMFWYRQDPGLGLRLIYFSYDVKMKEKGDIPEGYSVSREKKERFSLILESASTNQTSMYLCASSLGNSNQPQHFGDGTRLSIL.

For the CDR3, the DNA is TGTGCCAGCAGCCTACTAGCGGGAGGTGACACCGGGGAGCTGTTTTTT. Protein product: CASSLLAGGDTGELFF. This chain uses TRBV7-9 with TRBJ2-2, with TRBD2 identical over 12 bases. CDR1 and CDR2 (germline): SEHNR, FQNEAQ (reference sequence). After removal of 5 bases from V and 3 bases from J, the junction contained 4 bases not matched to a gene. The CDR3 contains 16 residues.

This sequence joins TRBV7-6 and TRBJ2-5; a weak D match, TRBD2 (7 bases). The CDR3 contains 16 residues. Per the germline V gene, CDR1 is SGHVS and CDR2 is FNYEAQ. Trimming removed 1 base at V and 5 bases at J, with 17 bases between. CDR3 DNA sequence: TGTGCCAGCAGCTTAGGTGCAGGACTAGGGGGGGAGACCCAGTACTTC. Its protein is CASSLGAGLGGETQYF.

This clone appeared a single time. The chain employs TRBV19 and TRBJ2-1, with 8 bases aligning to TRBD1. The V gene end was trimmed by 5 bases and the J gene end by 8 bases; junction bases not matched to a gene: 11. The length of the CDR3 is 15 residues. CDR1 and CDR2 (germline): LNHDA, SQIVND (reference sequence). The CDR3 nucleotides read TGTGCCAGTAGTCCCTCAGGGGGCAGGGCCCATGAGCAGTTCTTC. Residues: CASSPSGGRAHEQFF.

J is TRBJ1-2 and V is TRBV27; maybe TRBD1 (5 bases). There are 12 residues in the CDR3. The germline gives CDR1 MNHEY, CDR2 SMNVEV (reference sequence). V was cut by 8 bases and J by 6 bases, with 13 bases left in between. This CDR3 is CASRGGVHGYTF. CDR3 in DNA: TGTGCCAGCCGGGGAGGGGTCCATGGCTACACCTTC.

Only one count was recorded for this clone. V is TRBV29-1 and J is TRBJ2-1, with D unclear. The ends were cut back, 5 bases at V and 0 bases at J, with 8 bases in the middle. Germline CDR1 reads SQVTM; CDR2 reads ANQGSEA. This CDR3 contains 13 residues. The CDR3 loop is CSVPRPSYNEQFF. The CDR3 DNA is TGCAGCGTTCCACGGCCCTCCTACAATGAGCAGTTCTTC.

The gene calls are TRBV19 and TRBJ1-1; D perhaps matches TRBD1 (5 bases). The CDR3 is 14 amino acids. Germline CDR1 reads LNHDA; CDR2 reads SQIVND (reference sequence). The V end lost 5 bases, the J end lost 6 bases, and 16 bases lay between the germline ends. The CDR3 is CASSPMPGSPEAFF. DNA of the CDR3: TGTGCCAGTAGTCCAATGCCAGGGTCCCCTGAAGCTTTCTTT.

DNA for the CDR3: TGTGCCAGCAGTTTCGACACGGCCCACCGTGGCTACACCTTC. It specifies CASSFDTAHRGYTF. This chain links TRBV28 with TRBJ1-2; no clear D. CDR1 is MDHEN, CDR2 SYDVKM, per germline. The length of the CDR3 is 14 residues. Deletions cut 3 bases from V and 7 bases from J, with 15 bases between.

This clone has only a few counts. The chain recombines TRBV7-9 with TRBJ1-1; 8 nucleotides align to TRBD1. The CDR3 sequence is 13 residues long. With 4 bases clipped from V and 3 bases from J, the junction kept 1 base outside the gene matches. Germline CDR1 and CDR2: SEHNR and FQNEAQ (reference sequence). For the CDR3, the DNA is TGTGCCAGCAGCTCACAGGGGGACACTGAAGCTTTCTTT. Its protein product is CASSSQGDTEAFF.

The V gene is TRBV2, the J gene TRBJ2-7; the D is unclear. The CDR3 contains 15 residues. CDR1 SNHLY and CDR2 FYNNEI come from the germline V gene. V was pared by 3 bases and J by 0 bases, with 12 bases between. CDR3 sequence: CASSDYRAASYEQYF. The CDR3 DNA reads as TGTGCCAGCAGTGATTATCGAGCAGCCTCCTACGAGCAGTACTTC. Supplemented by reference TRBV2 and TRBJ2-7, the full variable domain reads EPEVTQTPSHQVTQMGQEVILRCVPISNHLYFYWYRQILGQKVEFLVSFYNNEISEKSEIFDDQFSVERPDGSNFTLKIRSTKLEDSAMYFCASSDYRAASYEQYFGPGTRLTVT.

The chain employs TRBV4-2 and TRBJ1-6; D unresolved. The CDR3 covers 15 residues. The V and J ends lost 0 bases and 9 bases respectively, with 12 bases between them. Germline V lookup: CDR1 LGHNA, CDR2 YNFKEQ. CDR3 sequence (DNA): TGTGCCAGCAGCCAAGAAACCGGACGGACTTCACCCCTCCACTTT. Translation: CASSQETGRTSPLHF.

The chain uses TRBV9 and TRBJ1-3; the D is unclear. V shed 3 bases and J shed 4 bases, with 8 bases lying between them. The CDR3 totals 13 residues. The germline gives CDR1 SGDLS, CDR2 YYNGEE. CDR3 nucleotides: TGTGCCAGCAGCGAGAGAAGCGGAAACACCATATATTTT. As protein: CASSERSGNTIYF.

CDR3 residues: CASSLAGQSETQYF. Here the CDR3 DNA reads TGCGCCAGCAGCTTGGCCGGACAGTCAGAGACCCAGTACTTC. The genes are TRBV5-1 and TRBJ2-5; the D gene is possibly TRBD1 (6 bases). The CDR3 extends over 14 amino acids. Germline V CDR1 and CDR2: SGHRS, YFSETQ. V shed 0 bases and J shed 4 bases, with 10 bases lying between them. Variable domain in full (rest from reference TRBV5-1 and TRBJ2-5): KAGVTQTPRYLIKTRGQQVTLSCSPISGHRSVSWYQQTPGQGLQFLFEYFSETQRNKGNFPGRFSGRQFSNSRSEMNVSTLELGDSALYLCASSLAGQSETQYFGPGTRLLVL.

The J gene is TRBJ1-2, the V gene TRBV29-1, with 12 positions matching TRBD1. Germline CDR1 is SQVTM and CDR2 is ANQGSEA. Trimming at V came to 3 bases and at J to 5 bases, leaving 4 bases not matched to a gene. CDR3 length equals 14 residues. Here the CDR3 reads CSVEGQGAGYGYTF. CDR3 bases: TGCAGCGTTGAGGGACAGGGGGCAGGGTATGGCTACACCTTC.

V is TRBV7-2 and J is TRBJ2-1; tentatively, D is TRBD2 (6 bases). V gave up 1 base and J gave up 5 bases, with 12 bases separating them. The length of the CDR3 is 15 residues. CDR1 is SGHTA, CDR2 FQGNSA, per germline. Here the CDR3 DNA reads TGTGCCAGCAGCTTAGGGTGGGAGGCTCACAATGAGCAGTTCTTC. It specifies CASSLGWEAHNEQFF.

This chain joins TRBV29-1 and TRBJ1-3; D is unresolved. The CDR3 has 13 residues. Trimming took 1 base from V and 2 from J, leaving 6 bases between them. Germline CDR1 SQVTM, CDR2 ANQGSEA. The CDR3 spells CSVEAQTGNTIYF. In DNA, the CDR3 is TGCAGCGTTGAAGCACAGACTGGAAACACCATATATTTT.

This chain links TRBV6-4 with TRBJ2-3; D possibly corresponds to TRBD1 (6 bases). The CDR3 contains 15 residues. Germline V gene lookup returns CDR1 MRHNA and CDR2 SNTAGT. V gave up 5 bases and J gave up 1 base, with 13 bases separating them. The CDR3 region has the DNA TGTGCCAGCAGTCGACAGGCGGGCGGCACAGATACGCAGTATTTT. Translation: CASSRQAGGTDTQYF.

The chain couples TRBV21-1 to TRBJ2-1; TRBD1, the table's D call, was not compared with the DNA. TRBV21-1 is termed a pseudogene. The CDR3 contains 15 residues. The CDR3 DNA reads as TGTGCCAGCAGCAAAGCGGGGCCCTCCTACAATGAGCAGTTCTTC. The encoded protein is CASSKAGPSYNEQFF.

The genes are TRBV9 and TRBJ2-1; D might be TRBD1 (6 bases). V lost 4 bases and J 8 bases, leaving 10 bases between the germline ends. Looked up from germline, CDR1 is SGDLS and CDR2 is YYNGEE. This CDR3 is 12 amino acids long. The CDR3 sequence is CASSQQGHEQFF. CDR3 in DNA: TGTGCCAGCAGCCAACAGGGCCATGAGCAGTTCTTC.

The chain uses TRBV18 and TRBJ2-1; D is unclear. The CDR3 spans 11 residues. V lost 3 bases, J lost 8 bases, and 5 bases lay in between. Germline CDR1 and CDR2: KGHSH and LQKENI. As DNA, the CDR3 is TGTGCCAGCTCACCGCAGGATGAGCAGTTCTTC. Amino acid sequence: CASSPQDEQFF. Based on the CDR3 plus reference TRBV18 and TRBJ2-1, the full variable domain is NAGVMQNPRHLVRRRGQEARLRCSPMKGHSHVYWYRQLPEEGLKFMVYLQKENIIDESGMPKERFSAEFPKEGPSILRIQQVVRGDSAAYFCASSPQDEQFFGPGTRLTVL.

This clone showed up just once. V and J are TRBV28 and TRBJ2-7, with TRBD2 as a possible D gene (6 bases). The CDR3 runs 14 residues. V gave up 6 bases and J gave up 6 bases, with 18 bases separating them. Germline CDR1 and CDR2: MDHEN and SYDVKM. CDR3 amino acids: CASSGGDLTLEQYF. The DNA for the CDR3 is TGTGCCAGCAGCGGAGGGGACCTGACCCTCGAGCAGTACTTC.

This clone turned up a few times. The chain has TRBV18 and TRBJ2-3; the D is unclear. Trimming took 3 bases from V and 7 from J, leaving 14 bases between them. Germline lookup yields CDR1 KGHSH and CDR2 LQKENI. The length of the CDR3 is 14 residues. As DNA, the CDR3 is TGTGCCAGCTCACCTGGATCGGATCGGAATACGCAGTATTTT. It encodes CASSPGSDRNTQYF.

This rearrangement joins TRBV7-9 to TRBJ2-6; 8 positions match TRBD2. The J segment lost 2 bases and the V segment lost 1 base, leaving 1 base of the junction unmatched. Germline loops: CDR1 SEHNR, CDR2 FQNEAQ (reference sequence). This CDR3 spans 16 amino acids. The CDR3 coding sequence is TGTGCCAGCAGCTTAGTGCGGGGGGCTGGGGCCAACGTCCTGACTTTC. Translated, it gives CASSLVRGAGANVLTF.

The V call is TRBV7-2, the J call TRBJ2-5, with a weak D call TRBD2 (6 bases). V shed 2 bases and J shed 4 bases, with 14 bases lying between them. This CDR3 is 15 amino acids long. Germline values: CDR1 SGHTA, CDR2 FQGNSA. CDR3 amino acids: CASSLFGGSGETQYF. The CDR3 nucleotides are TGTGCCAGCAGCTTATTCGGGGGTTCGGGAGAGACCCAGTACTTC.

The chain recombines TRBV5-4 with TRBJ1-3, with D unresolved. The CDR3 has 16 residues. V was pared by 0 bases and J by 2 bases, with 12 bases between. Per the germline V gene, CDR1 is SGHNT and CDR2 is YYREEE (reference sequence). CDR3 coding DNA: TGTGCCAGCAGCTTGGTGGGTTCCGGGCCTGGAAACACCATATATTTT. Translated: CASSLVGSGPGNTIYF.

J is TRBJ1-1 and V is TRBV9; 9 bases align to TRBD1. The CDR3 has 15 amino acids. The germline gives CDR1 SGDLS, CDR2 YYNGEE. J was trimmed by 1 base and V by 1 base; bases with no gene match: 2. Here the CDR3 DNA reads TGTGCCAGCAGCGTAAGGGACAGGGAGAACACTGAAGCTTTCTTT. Its translation is CASSVRDRENTEAFF.

The chain recombines TRBV28 with TRBJ2-7; the D is unclear. Per the germline V gene, CDR1 is MDHEN and CDR2 is SYDVKM. Trimming removed 5 bases from V and 2 bases from J, with 13 bases in between. The CDR3 has 14 residues. The CDR3 DNA sequence: TGTGCCAGCAGTCCCCCCCGACATCCCTACGAGCAGTACTTC. This encodes CASSPPRHPYEQYF. Variable domain in full (rest from reference TRBV28 and TRBJ2-7): DVKVTQSSRYLVKRTGEKVFLECVQDMDHENMFWYRQDPGLGLRLIYFSYDVKMKEKGDIPEGYSVSREKKERFSLILESASTNQTSMYLCASSPPRHPYEQYFGPGTRLTVT.

The chain recombines TRBV29-1 with TRBJ2-1, with D unresolved. This CDR3 spans 14 amino acids. Trimming cost V 3 bases and J 0 bases, with 9 bases left between them. Germline CDR1 reads SQVTM; CDR2 reads ANQGSEA. Here the CDR3 DNA reads TGCAGCGTTGAGGCAGCCAACTCCTACAATGAGCAGTTCTTC. It encodes CSVEAANSYNEQFF.

This clone was observed once. This sequence joins TRBV7-9 and TRBJ1-2; TRBD1 agrees at 11 bases. The CDR3 totals 17 residues. V was clipped by 0 bases and J by 7 bases; unmatched bases: 10. Germline V CDR1 and CDR2: SEHNR, FQNEAQ (reference sequence). The CDR3 nucleotides read TGTGCCAGCAGCTTAGCCGGACAGGGGGCTTTTAGGAGTGGCTACACCTTC. Amino acids: CASSLAGQGAFRSGYTF.